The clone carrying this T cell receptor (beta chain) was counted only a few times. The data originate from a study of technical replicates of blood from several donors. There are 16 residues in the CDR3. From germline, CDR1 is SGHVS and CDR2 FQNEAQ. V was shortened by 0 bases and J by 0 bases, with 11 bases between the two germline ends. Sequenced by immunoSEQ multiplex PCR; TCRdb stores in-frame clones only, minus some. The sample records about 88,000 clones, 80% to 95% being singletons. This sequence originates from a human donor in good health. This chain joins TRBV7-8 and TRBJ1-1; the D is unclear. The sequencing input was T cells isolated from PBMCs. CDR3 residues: CASSLARAGVNTEAFF. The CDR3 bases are TGTGCCAGCAGCTTAGCGCGGGCAGGAGTGAACACTGAAGCTTTCTTT.